The entry below describes one T cell receptor (beta chain). This entry belongs to a study of blood T cell repertoires in COVID-19. Study overall: The cDNA or gDNA used as material had been derived from T cells, B-cell-depleted T cells, or PBMCs.

The CDR3 sequence is 14 residues long. With 1 base removed from V and 2 bases from J, the gap between germline ends came to 8 bases. Germline CDR1 and CDR2: LGHDT and YNNKEL (reference sequence). Per the study methods: From reference gene primer amplification, estimates of nucleated cell counts were derived. This table comes from immunoSEQ multiplex PCR, and its TCRdb copy is limited to in-frame clones, with some not included. The DNA gave D and trimming, while V, J and clone size come from that table. Here the sample spans about 180,000 clones, about 80% being singletons. The rearrangement uses TRBV3-1 (or the pseudogene TRBV3-2) and TRBJ1-2; D is ambiguous. Sequenced input: peripheral blood. This TCR was recovered from a man between 65 and 79 years old with active or convalescent COVID-19. The DNA for the CDR3 is TGTGCCAGCAGCCAAGGTCCGAGGAACTATGGCTACACCTTC. It encodes CASSQGPRNYGYTF.